What follows are 30 T cell receptor beta chains derived from one specimen sequenced in a study. TCRdb analysed the 5' RACE reads with MiXCR anew, one entry per CDR3 protein. This table has more than 10,000 distinct CDR3 sequences, more than 20% appearing once. The sample comprised naive CD4+ T cells sorted from blood. Specified subset: naive CD4+ T cells, CD4+CD45RA+CD25-. The receptor source for this set is a female donor with breast cancer.

This clonotype was picked up many times. The genes are TRBV6-1 and TRBJ1-2; tentatively, D is TRBD1 (5 bases). Trimming removed 2 bases from V and 0 bases from J, with 7 bases in between. From germline, CDR1 is MNHNS and CDR2 SASEGT. The CDR3 runs 14 residues. In DNA form, the CDR3 reads TGTGCCAGCAGTGAATCGGGGGCTAACTATGGCTACACCTTC. It is translated as CASSESGANYGYTF.

Comments on this clonotype: This may be a read error: a much more frequent sequence differs by one nucleotide. V and J are TRBV20-1 and TRBJ1-1; 7 nucleotides align to TRBD1. The CDR3 is 14 residues long. In germline, CDR1 is DFQATT, CDR2 SNEGSKA (reference sequence). V shed 6 bases, J shed 5 bases, and the junction held 12 bases outside the gene matches. CDR3 nucleotides: TGCAGTGCGGCCTGGATAGGGGGCGGGACTGAAGCTTTCTTT. This encodes CSAAWIGGGTEAFF.

This clonotype qualifies as medium-sized. V and J are TRBV18 and TRBJ2-5, with unresolved D. Trimming left V 3 bases short and J 4 bases short, with 6 bases between. This CDR3 spans 12 amino acids. The V gene's germline CDR1 is KGHSH and CDR2 LQKENI. CDR3 nucleotides: TGTGCCAGCTCACCTGACGGAGAGACCCAGTACTTC. It is translated as CASSPDGETQYF.

Only a few counts were recorded for this clonotype. V usage is TRBV5-1 and J usage is TRBJ2-1, with unresolved D. This CDR3 region has 16 residues. V lost 0 bases and J lost 0, with 10 bases in between. In germline, CDR1 is SGHRS, CDR2 YFSETQ. Here the CDR3 reads CASSLGVGGSYNEQFF. The CDR3 DNA reads TGCGCCAGCAGCTTGGGGGTCGGCGGCTCCTACAATGAGCAGTTCTTC.

By sample fraction, this clonotype is medium-sized (0.01 to 0.1%). The chain joins TRBV5-5 to TRBJ2-7; 9 bases are a match to TRBD1. J was trimmed by 5 bases and V by 4 bases; bases with no gene match: 10. CDR1 is SGHKS, CDR2 YYEKEE, per germline (reference sequence). CDR3 length equals 15 residues. CDR3 bases: TGTGCCAGCAGCATGTGGGACAGGGACTCGGACGAGCAGTACTTC. This translates into CASSMWDRDSDEQYF.

In the case of this clonotype: A junction boundary mismatches the germline segment, possibly from a read error. V and J are TRBV27 and TRBJ2-7; 8 nucleotides align to TRBD1. The germline V gene encodes CDR1 MNHEY and CDR2 SMNVEV (reference sequence). This CDR3 spans 15 amino acids. The CDR3 protein is CACSLGPGGEYEQYF. For the CDR3, the DNA is TGTGCCTGCAGTTTAGGGCCAGGGGGCGAATACGAGCAGTACTTC.

J is TRBJ1-2 and V is TRBV29-1, with 8 bases fitting TRBD1. This CDR3 spans 16 amino acids. Losses at the gene ends were 6 bases for V and 6 bases for J; bases not matched to a gene: 18. Germline V lookup: CDR1 SQVTM, CDR2 ANQGSEA. The CDR3 DNA follows: TGCAGCGTGGGGTCCGCACCAGGGGGCGAGGATCATGGCTACACCTTC. Translating it yields CSVGSAPGGEDHGYTF. The variable domain in full, completed from reference TRBV29-1 and TRBJ1-2, reads SAVISQKPSRDICQRGTSLTIQCQVDSQVTMMFWYRQQPGQSLTLIATANQGSEATYESGFVIDKFPISRPNLTFSTLTVSNMSPEDSSIYLCSVGSAPGGEDHGYTFGSGTRLTVV.

This clonotype is categorized as medium-sized. The J gene is TRBJ2-7, the V gene TRBV21-1; TRBD2 is taken as the D call from the table, unchecked against the DNA. TRBV21-1 is a listed pseudogene. CDR3 length: 15 amino acids. The DNA of the CDR3 is TGTGCCAGCAGCAAAGGAGGCCTAGCGGCGTACGAGCAGTACTTC. It specifies CASSKGGLAAYEQYF.

As regards this clonotype: An end of the junction does not agree with germline; a read error may underlie this. The chain combines TRBV7-8 with TRBJ1-2; possible D gene TRBD1, 5 bases. CDR3 length: 14 residues. Germline V gene sequence: CDR1 SGHVS, CDR2 FQNEAQ. The CDR3 DNA reads TGTGCCGGCAGCTTAGGGACGGGAGGCTATGGCTACACCTTC. Its protein is CAGSLGTGGYGYTF.

This clonotype is categorized as medium-sized. This chain links TRBV20-1 with TRBJ1-5; TRBD1 aligns across 8 bases. The CDR3 runs to 16 residues. Trimming removed 6 bases from V and 1 base from J; junction bases left unmatched: 11. The germline gives CDR1 DFQATT, CDR2 SNEGSKA (reference sequence). CDR3 region: CSAQVGQGTSNQPQHF. The CDR3 DNA follows: TGCAGTGCCCAGGTCGGACAGGGAACCAGCAATCAGCCCCAGCATTTT.

J is TRBJ2-1 and V is TRBV30; D possibly corresponds to TRBD1 (6 bases). The V end lost 5 bases, the J end lost 7 bases, and 9 bases lay between the germline ends. The CDR3 totals 11 residues. Germline assignment: CDR1 GTSNPN and CDR2 SVGIG (reference sequence). The CDR3 coding sequence is TGTGCCTGGCGCAGGGGAAATGAGCAGTTCTTC. Translated: CAWRRGNEQFF.

There are many counts of this clonotype. The chain combines TRBV5-1 with TRBJ1-4, with TRBD1 as a possible D gene (6 bases). CDR3 length equals 15 residues. Germline V CDR1 and CDR2: SGHRS, YFSETQ. Trimming removed 0 bases at V and 6 bases at J, with 12 bases between. CDR3 nucleotides: TGCGCCAGCAGCTTGGAGGGGCGGACAGATGAAAAACTGTTTTTT. This gives the protein CASSLEGRTDEKLFF.

This clonotype was recorded at least ten times. V is TRBV20-1 and J is TRBJ2-7; no definite D call. Deletions cut 1 base from V and 2 bases from J, with 12 bases between. The CDR3 consists of 14 residues. Looked up from germline, CDR1 is DFQATT and CDR2 is SNEGSKA (reference sequence). The CDR3, as DNA: TGCAGTGCTAGAGTCCCCGGGTCTCCCTACGAGCAGTACTTC. Its protein is CSARVPGSPYEQYF.

To note about this clonotype: Given a much more abundant clone one base away, this may be a read error. V gene TRBV20-1 combines with J gene TRBJ2-2, with D possibly being TRBD2 (5 bases). Germline lookup yields CDR1 DFQATT and CDR2 SNEGSKA (reference sequence). The CDR3 is 15 residues long. The CDR3 here is CSARAKLASTGEPFF. The CDR3 DNA reads as TGCAGTGCTAGAGCGAAATTGGCTAGCACCGGGGAGCCGTTTTTT.

This clonotype was found once. V gene TRBV29-1 combines with J gene TRBJ2-5; TRBD1 or TRBD2 may be the D gene (6 bases each). V was trimmed by 2 bases and J by 5 bases, leaving 12 bases between them. Germline CDR1 and CDR2: SQVTM and ANQGSEA. This CDR3 is 13 amino acids long. This chain's CDR3 is CSVEPRGRETQYF. CDR3 nucleotides: TGCAGCGTTGAACCACGGGGGCGGGAGACCCAGTACTTC.

CDR3 coding DNA: TGTGCCAGCAGTTCACTGCCCCAAGGGCTAAACGGACAGCCCCAGCATTTT. This encodes CASSSLPQGLNGQPQHF. The genes are TRBV6-2 or TRBV6-3 and TRBJ1-5; no definite D call. The CDR3 has 17 amino acids. Germline V gives CDR1 MNHEY, CDR2 SVGEGT. V lost 4 bases and J lost 7, with 23 bases in between.

The gene calls are TRBV6-5 and TRBJ1-3; D not certain. This CDR3 comprises 14 residues. V was pared by 6 bases and J by 7 bases, with 16 bases between. The germline V gene has CDR1 MNHEY and CDR2 SVGAGI. CDR3 protein: CASRGFRKTNTIYF. The CDR3, as DNA: TGTGCCAGCAGGGGGTTCAGGAAAACCAACACCATATATTTT.

By sample share, this clonotype is medium-sized (0.01 to 0.1%). The CDR3 loop is CASSLAPGSNQPQHF. CDR3 DNA sequence: TGTGCCAGCAGCTTAGCACCAGGGAGCAATCAGCCCCAGCATTTT. V and J are TRBV7-2 and TRBJ1-5, with D possibly matching TRBD1 (5 bases). The CDR3 consists of 15 residues. Germline loops: CDR1 SGHTA, CDR2 FQGNSA. The germline V and J ends were trimmed by 0 bases and 1 base, with 7 bases remaining between them.

This clonotype was observed at least ten times. J is TRBJ2-3 and V is TRBV20-1; 13 positions match TRBD2. Germline V gene data show CDR1 as DFQATT and CDR2 as SNEGSKA (reference sequence). Trimming cost V 1 base and J 6 bases; bases outside gene matches: 4. There are 15 residues in the CDR3. CDR3 region: CSARGLAGGGDTQYF. In DNA form, the CDR3 reads TGCAGTGCTAGAGGACTAGCGGGAGGCGGGGATACGCAGTATTTT.

This clonotype was recorded at least ten times. The chain is built from TRBV5-1 and TRBJ2-1; 7 nucleotides line up with TRBD2. The germline V gene has CDR1 SGHRS and CDR2 YFSETQ. This CDR3 has 15 amino acids. Trimming took 0 bases from V and 9 from J; bases not matched to a gene: 9. The CDR3 nucleotides read TGCGCCAGCAGCTTGGAGGGAGGGCGGGATCGTGAGCAGTTCTTC. Protein sequence: CASSLEGGRDREQFF.

This clonotype was detected many times. V and J are TRBV6-1 and TRBJ2-1, with 7 bases matching TRBD1. CDR1 and CDR2 from the germline V gene are MNHNS and SASEGT. The CDR3 has 12 amino acids. The V and J ends lost 7 bases and 7 bases, in that order; junction bases with no gene match: 4. The CDR3 DNA is TGTGCCAGCACTAAGACAGGGAATGAGCAGTTCTTC. It codes for CASTKTGNEQFF.

This sequence joins TRBV20-1 and TRBJ2-3; no clear D. CDR3 length: 13 residues. The germline V and J ends were trimmed by 0 bases and 6 bases, with 10 bases remaining between them. Germline CDR1 reads DFQATT; CDR2 reads SNEGSKA (reference sequence). CDR3 amino acids: CSARDPLSDTQYF. The CDR3 nucleotides are TGCAGTGCTAGAGATCCGCTCTCGGATACGCAGTATTTT.

This clonotype was detected ten times or more. The chain carries TRBV6-2 or TRBV6-3 and TRBJ2-1; TRBD2 might be the D (6 bases). The germline gives CDR1 MNHEY, CDR2 SVGEGT. CDR3 length: 13 residues. V lost 2 bases to trimming and J lost 4 bases, with 6 bases between them. The CDR3 sequence: CASSYGGYNEQFF. In DNA form, the CDR3 reads TGTGCCAGCAGTTACGGGGGGTACAATGAGCAGTTCTTC.

Within the sample, this clonotype is medium-sized. This sequence joins TRBV3-1 and TRBJ1-6; no definite D call. Germline assignment: CDR1 LGHDT and CDR2 YNNKEL (reference sequence). This CDR3 spans 14 amino acids. The germline V and J ends were trimmed by 0 bases and 5 bases, with 5 bases remaining between them. For the CDR3, the DNA is TGTGCCAGCAGCCAAGACGGCCATAATTCACCCCTCCACTTT. It is translated as CASSQDGHNSPLHF.

This clonotype was seen at least ten times. A read error may be the cause here, since a much bigger clone is one base away. The chain joins TRBV5-1 to TRBJ2-5, with no clear D. Trimming took 0 bases from V and 3 from J, leaving 9 bases between them. This CDR3 comprises 14 residues. Germline CDR1 and CDR2: SGHRS and YFSETQ. CDR3 sequence reads: CASSLVAREETQYF. The CDR3 DNA reads as TGCGCCAGCAGCTTGGTTGCGAGAGAAGAGACCCAGTACTTC.

CDR3 nucleotides: TGTGCCAGCAGCTTAGCCCCTAGCGGGAGAGGCACCGGGGAGCTGTTTTTT. Amino acid sequence: CASSLAPSGRGTGELFF. The chain uses TRBV7-9 and TRBJ2-2; 10 nucleotides align to TRBD2. Looked up from germline, CDR1 is SEHNR and CDR2 is FQNEAQ (reference sequence). This CDR3 region has 17 residues. The trim removed 0 bases at V and 4 bases at J, leaving 5 bases unmatched.

A note on this clonotype: A read error may account for a junction end that differs from germline. The genes are TRBV7-9 and TRBJ2-2, with 7 bases matching TRBD1. CDR1 is SEHNR, CDR2 FQNEAQ, per germline (reference sequence). This CDR3 is 15 amino acids long. CDR3 nucleotides: TGTGCCAGCAGCTTAAGACAGGGCGACACCGGGGAGCCGTTTTTT. Translating gives CASSLRQGDTGEPFF.

This clonotype was recorded at least ten times. The chain employs TRBV11-2 and TRBJ2-5; TRBD2 aligns across 8 bases. The CDR3 sequence is 19 residues long. CDR1 is SGHAT and CDR2 is FQNNGV in the germline V gene. Trimming at V came to 5 bases and at J to 0 bases, leaving 17 bases not matched to a gene. The CDR3 DNA sequence: TGTGCCAGCAGCACACGGACTAGCTTTAATTCCCCCTACCAAGAGACCCAGTACTTC. Its protein is CASSTRTSFNSPYQETQYF.

The CDR3 is CAKTPYQETQYF. The CDR3 DNA reads as TGCGCCAAAACACCGTACCAAGAGACCCAGTACTTC. The V gene is TRBV5-1, the J gene TRBJ2-5; no firm D call. The CDR3 has 12 amino acids. Germline assignment: CDR1 SGHRS and CDR2 YFSETQ. The germline V and J ends were trimmed by 9 bases and 0 bases, with 9 bases remaining between them.

This clonotype was seen ten or more times. This sequence joins TRBV2 and TRBJ1-4; a weak D match, TRBD1 (5 bases). Trimming pared 6 bases from V and 8 bases from J, leaving 19 bases between. The CDR3 is made up of 15 amino acids. Germline CDR1 SNHLY, CDR2 FYNNEI. The CDR3 is CASSEQWGTQEKLFF. CDR3 coding DNA: TGTGCCAGCAGCGAACAATGGGGGACGCAGGAAAAACTGTTTTTT.